These 4 T cell receptor beta chains were all obtained from the same sample, sequenced in a study of human T cells and chemical hapten exposure. Regarding time point: patch test 2, 6 weeks after DPC sensitization. Treatment: therapeutic diphenylcyclopropenone sensitization with weekly scalp DPC. The starting material, unfractionated whole blood, was used for total RNA extraction. TCRdb recomputed calls from the RACE reads with MiXCR, one row per CDR3 protein. The table has 35,000 to 50,000 distinct CDR3 sequences, 9.5% to 10% seen once. The source material was whole blood, sampled in connection with sensitization to the hapten diphenylcyclopropenone (DPC). Receptors originate from a woman aged 25-40 years with alopecia areata. Some clones in this sample may be carry-over from other donors' samples.

A word on this clonotype: Relative to the germline gene, one junction end is altered; a read error may explain this. The J gene is TRBJ2-7, the V gene TRBV2; the D is unclear. The CDR3 loop spans 12 amino acids. In germline, CDR1 is SNHLY, CDR2 FYNNEI. This chain's CDR3 is CASSEQNREQHF. CDR3 bases: TGTGCCAGCAGTGAACAGAATCGCGAGCAGCACTTC.

This clonotype was seen repeatedly, ten times or more. The chain has TRBV7-2 and TRBJ2-5, with D maybe TRBD1 (6 bases). The CDR3 covers 14 residues. V was pared by 2 bases and J by 2 bases, with 9 bases between. Germline lookup yields CDR1 SGHTA and CDR2 FQGNSA. The CDR3 spells CASSLSRGQETQYF. CDR3 coding DNA: TGTGCCAGCAGCTTAAGCAGGGGACAAGAGACCCAGTACTTC.

This clonotype was found many times. The CDR3 coding sequence is TGCAGTGCTAGAGATACCGGGGGTCAGCCCCAGCATTTT. It specifies CSARDTGGQPQHF. The chain has TRBV20-1 and TRBJ1-5; a weak D match, TRBD1 (5 bases). Trimming took off 0 bases at V and 6 bases at J, with 9 bases between the two ends. The CDR3 totals 13 residues. Germline CDR1 reads DFQATT; CDR2 reads SNEGSKA (reference sequence).

This chain links TRBV3-1 with TRBJ2-5; 13 bases match TRBD2. The germline gives CDR1 LGHDT, CDR2 YNNKEL (reference sequence). The J segment lost 3 bases and the V segment lost 4 bases, leaving 2 bases of the junction unmatched. This CDR3 has 15 residues. The CDR3 nucleotides read TGTGCCAGCAGCCGAGGGACTAGCGGGGAAGAGACCCAGTACTTC. Its protein is CASSRGTSGEETQYF.